This T cell receptor (beta chain) was captured in a study of technical replicates of blood from a handful of donors. Sequenced by immunoSEQ multiplex PCR; TCRdb stores in-frame clones only, minus some. The sample has 44,000 or so clones, more than 85% seen once. This TCR derives from a human donor in good health. Some clones in this sample may be carry-over from other donors' samples. The sequenced sample consisted of PBMCs.

CDR3 nucleotides: TGTGCCAGCGGAACGGGGAACGGTGAAGCTTTCTTT. It specifies CASGTGNGEAFF. The J gene is TRBJ1-1, the V gene TRBV11-3; D is unresolved. This CDR3 is built from 12 residues. Germline lookup yields CDR1 SGHNT and CDR2 YENEEA. V was clipped by 8 bases and J by 7 bases, with 14 bases between them.